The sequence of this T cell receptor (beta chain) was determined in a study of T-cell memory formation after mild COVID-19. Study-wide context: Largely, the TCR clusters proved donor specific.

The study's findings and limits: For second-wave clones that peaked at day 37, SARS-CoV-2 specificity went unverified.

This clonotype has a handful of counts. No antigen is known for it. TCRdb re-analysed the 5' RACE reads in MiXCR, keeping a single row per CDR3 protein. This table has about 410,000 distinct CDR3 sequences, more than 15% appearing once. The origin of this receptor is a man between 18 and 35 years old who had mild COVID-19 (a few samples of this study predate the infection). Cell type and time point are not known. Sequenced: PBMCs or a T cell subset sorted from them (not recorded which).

The CDR3 loop is CASSQEITGAGANVLTF. The CDR3 nucleotides read TGCGCCAGCAGCCAAGAGATCACAGGGGCTGGGGCCAACGTCCTGACTTTC. This chain uses TRBV4-3 with TRBJ2-6, with 7 bases aligning to TRBD1. The CDR3 has 17 residues. Trimming removed 0 bases from V and 2 bases from J; junction bases left unmatched: 4. CDR1 and CDR2 (germline): LGHNA, YSLEER.